The clone carrying this T cell receptor beta chain was detected only a few times. Its antigen is as yet unknown. Using viral peptide pools, the ViraFEST assay grew out antigen-specific CD4+ T cells prior to sequencing. Scientists isolated CD4+ T cells after an approximately 9-day culture period ended. None of the vaccinated had previously contracted SARS-CoV-2, and their nucleocapsid antibodies tested negative. With 6 bases removed from V and 0 bases from J, the gap between germline ends came to 8 bases. The CDR3 runs 13 residues. From germline, CDR1 is MNHEY and CDR2 SVGAGI. Data came from immunoSEQ multiplex PCR; TCRdb stores just in-frame clones and leaves some out. This table has tens of thousands of clones, around 68% appearing once. The data were taken from a study of vaccination effects on CD4 cells after COVID-19.

The receptor comes from a human donor who received a COVID-19 vaccine. The gene calls are TRBV6-5 and TRBJ1-1; D unclear. This specimen was CD4+ T cells from PBMCs cultured with SARS-CoV-2 spike peptides, taken before COVID-19 vaccination. DNA for the CDR3: TGTGCCAGCAGCTCTCCCATGAACACTGAAGCTTTCTTT. Encoded protein: CASSSPMNTEAFF.